These T cell receptor beta chains were read from a single sample in a study of CD8 T cells in Susac syndrome. Via MiXCR, TCRdb re-called the immunoSEQ multiplex PCR reads, giving one row per CDR3 protein. The sample lists about 52,000 distinct CDR3 sequences, 93% occurring once. Sequenced input: CD8+ T cells from PBMCs. Receptors were obtained from a human donor with multiple sclerosis. Each CDR3 is given with its conserved first and last residue. D genes are given only for firm matches. Clone size appears in some rows only: once, few, many, or a class for an expanded clone.

TRBD2	TRBV4-3	TRBJ2-6	.	TGCGCCAGCAGCCAAGAGGAGCGCGGGGGGGGGCCTGGGGCCAACGTCCTGACTTTC	CASSQEERGGGPGANVLTF
.	TRBV7-8	TRBJ2-1	.	TGTGCCAGCAGCTTAGTAGACGGGGCCTTCAATGAGCAGTTCTTC	CASSLVDGAFNEQFF
.	TRBV13	TRBJ1-1	.	TGTGCCAGCAGCTTCTCTCCCGAAGCTTTCTTT	CASSFSPEAFF
.	TRBV13	TRBJ1-1	.	TGTGCCAGCAGCGTAGGAGGGGGTATGAGGGGCACTGAAGCTTTCTTT	CASSVGGGMRGTEAFF
.	TRBV7-3	TRBJ2-1	.	TGTGCCAGCAGCCTGGGTATCCCTTACTACAATGAGCAGTTCTTC	CASSLGIPYYNEQFF
.	TRBV7-9	TRBJ2-2	.	TGTGCCAGCACCTGGATTCGAACGGGGATCCCGAACACCGGGGAGCTGTTTTTT	CASTWIRTGIPNTGELFF
TRBD2	TRBV20-1	TRBJ2-7	.	TGCAGTGCTAGAGATGATGGCGGGGGGTACGAGCAGTACTTC	CSARDDGGGYEQYF
.	TRBV15	TRBJ1-2	.	TGTGCCACCAGCAGAGATAAGGGCAGGGCGGCCTTGGGCTACACCTTC	CATSRDKGRAALGYTF
TRBD1	TRBV4-3	TRBJ2-7	.	TGCGCCAGCAGCCCTCAAACAGGGGGCTCCTACGAGCAGTACTTC	CASSPQTGGSYEQYF
.	TRBV27	TRBJ2-3	.	TGTGCCAGCAGTTCGTCGACAAGCAGCACAGATACGCAGTATTTT	CASSSSTSSTDTQYF
.	TRBV29-1	TRBJ1-2	.	TGCAGCGTTGAGCAGGAACCCTATGGCTACACCTTC	CSVEQEPYGYTF
.	TRBV29-1	TRBJ1-2	.	TGCAGCGTTGTAGTAGACCGGGGCGGCTACACCTTC	CSVVVDRGGYTF
.	TRBV11-1	TRBJ2-1	once	TGTGCCAGCAGCTACGGGGAAAACAATGAGCAGTTCTTC	CASSYGENNEQFF
.	TRBV19	TRBJ2-5	.	TGTGCCAGTAGTTACCGGGACAATCAAGAGACCCAGTACTTC	CASSYRDNQETQYF
TRBD1	TRBV6-1	TRBJ1-2	.	TGTGCCAGCAGGAGGACAGGGGGACAATATGGCTACACCTTC	CASRRTGGQYGYTF
TRBD1	TRBV27	TRBJ2-7	.	TGTGCCACTCGGACAGGGCCCTACGAGCAGTACTTC	CATRTGPYEQYF
TRBD2	TRBV4-1	TRBJ2-5	.	TGCGCCAGCAGCCAAGGGGGGCTAGCGGGGTTATCAGAGACCCAGTACTTC	CASSQGGLAGLSETQYF
TRBD1	TRBV12-3/TRBV12-4	TRBJ1-2	.	TGTGCCAGCAGGCCGGGACAGGGGAATGGCTACACCTTC	CASRPGQGNGYTF
.	TRBV7-2	TRBJ2-1	.	TGTGCCAGCAGCTTTCTTAACAGGGTAGATGAGCAGTTCTTC	CASSFLNRVDEQFF
.	TRBV4-1	TRBJ1-2	.	TGCGCCAGCAGCCATTATCAGGGTTCAGGGGATGGCTACACCTTC	CASSHYQGSGDGYTF
TRBD1	TRBV20-1	TRBJ2-5	.	TGCAGTGCTAGACCGACAGGGGAAGAGACCCAGTACTTC	CSARPTGEETQYF
.	TRBV27	TRBJ1-4	.	TGTGCCAGCAGTATCGGTAGTGGTGCTGGGGAAAAACTGTTTTTT	CASSIGSGAGEKLFF
.	TRBV12-3/TRBV12-4	TRBJ2-1	.	TGTGCCAGCAGTTCCCGAACGGGGGCCAATGAGCAGTTCTTC	CASSSRTGANEQFF